These 20 T cell receptor beta chains were all obtained from the same sample, sequenced in a study of blood T cell repertoires in COVID-19 (dated by TCRdb to the early 2020s). Receptor amplification or capture employed the immunoSEQ multiplex PCR assay. TCRdb took over this immuneACCESS table, retaining in-frame rearrangements with V and J assigned. Such tables are incomplete; in checked studies, under half of the missing clones stem from an unresolved V gene, and the remainder is unexplained. Across this sample there are about 160,000 clones, with more than 75% seen only once. The ten most abundant clones make up about 9.3% of the sample. Sequencing was done on a sample of peripheral blood. The receptors here all came from a woman in her 70s with COVID-19, enrolled during active disease.

This chain joins TRBV2 and TRBJ1-1, with D perhaps TRBD1 (5 bases). Germline CDR1 reads SNHLY; CDR2 reads FYNNEI. This CDR3 comprises 13 residues. V shed 3 bases and J shed 6 bases, with 11 bases lying between them. The CDR3 DNA follows: TGTGCCAGCAGTGACAGGGTACTCGCTGAAGCTTTCTTT. It yields the protein CASSDRVLAEAFF.

V is TRBV10-3 and J is TRBJ2-5; TRBD2 aligns across 12 bases. Germline trimming cut 4 bases from V and 6 bases from J; bases unmatched to any gene: 6. Germline CDR1 is ENHRY and CDR2 is SYGVKD. The CDR3 consists of 15 residues. CDR3 sequence reads: CAISALAGGQKTQYF. DNA of the CDR3: TGTGCCATCAGTGCTCTAGCGGGGGGGCAGAAGACCCAGTACTTC.

V gene TRBV28 combines with J gene TRBJ1-2, with unresolved D. The ends were cut back, 4 bases at V and 8 bases at J, with 11 bases in the middle. CDR1 is MDHEN, CDR2 SYDVKM, per germline. The CDR3 has 12 residues. DNA for the CDR3: TGTGCCAGCAGTTCGTCAGTATTAGGCTACACCTTC. Translated: CASSSSVLGYTF.

The chain recombines TRBV28 with TRBJ1-5; possible D gene TRBD1, 5 bases. This CDR3 has 14 residues. V was clipped by 2 bases and J by 6 bases, with 11 bases between them. Germline CDR1 is MDHEN and CDR2 is SYDVKM. CDR3 coding DNA: TGTGCCAGCAGTTTACTGGGGGGTGCTCAGCCCCAGCATTTT. The encoded protein is CASSLLGGAQPQHF. The full variable domain, with the rest looked up from reference TRBV28 and TRBJ1-5, is DVKVTQSSRYLVKRTGEKVFLECVQDMDHENMFWYRQDPGLGLRLIYFSYDVKMKEKGDIPEGYSVSREKKERFSLILESASTNQTSMYLCASSLLGGAQPQHFGDGTRLSIL.

The chain employs TRBV27 and TRBJ1-2; the D gene is possibly TRBD1 (5 bases). Trimming cost V 5 bases and J 6 bases, with 16 bases left between them. Germline lookup yields CDR1 MNHEY and CDR2 SMNVEV (reference sequence). The CDR3 is 14 amino acids. Here the CDR3 DNA reads TGTGCCAGCAGTCAACAGCAGGGTCTCGATGGCTACACCTTC. Amino acid sequence: CASSQQQGLDGYTF.

The rearrangement links TRBV6-5 to TRBJ2-4; D is possibly TRBD2 (6 bases). This CDR3 has 14 amino acids. CDR1 is MNHEY and CDR2 is SVGAGI in the germline V gene. Trimming left V 8 bases short and J 1 base short, with 12 bases between. The CDR3: CASGRGEAKNIQYF. The CDR3 DNA follows: TGTGCCAGCGGTCGCGGGGAGGCCAAAAACATTCAGTACTTC.

The chain has TRBV6-1 and TRBJ1-6; D not resolved. The CDR3 runs to 16 residues. CDR1 is MNHNS, CDR2 SASEGT, per germline. V shed 0 bases and J shed 5 bases, with 11 bases lying between them. The CDR3 loop reads CASSEAPTDNNSPLHF. Written as DNA, the CDR3 is TGTGCCAGCAGTGAAGCCCCTACAGATAATAATTCACCCCTCCACTTT.

The chain is built from TRBV29-1 and TRBJ1-2; perhaps TRBD1 as D (6 bases). Looked up from germline, CDR1 is SQVTM and CDR2 is ANQGSEA. The CDR3 is 15 residues long. The V end was cut by 3 bases, the J end by 1 base, with 15 bases between. CDR3 sequence: CSVEGAGAVNYGYTF. DNA of the CDR3: TGCAGCGTTGAGGGGGCTGGGGCGGTTAACTATGGCTACACCTTC.

The rearrangement links TRBV7-9 to TRBJ2-5; D may be TRBD2 (5 bases). Germline-derived CDR1 and CDR2 are SEHNR and FQNEAQ (reference sequence). CDR3 length: 13 amino acids. Trimming pared 5 bases from V and 10 bases from J, leaving 17 bases between. CDR3: CASSPSGPTRQYF. The CDR3 bases are TGTGCCAGCAGCCCAAGCGGACCCACGCGCCAGTACTTC.

In its sample, this clone was seen a few times. V and J are TRBV4-2 and TRBJ1-3; 8 bases are shared with TRBD1. The V gene end was trimmed by 2 bases and the J gene end by 7 bases; junction bases not matched to a gene: 10. This CDR3 contains 16 residues. Per germline, CDR1 LGHNA and CDR2 YNFKEQ. CDR3 nucleotides: TGTGCCAGCAGCCAAAAAGGAGGGACAGGCGTCAACACCATATATTTT. It codes for CASSQKGGTGVNTIYF.

This chain links TRBV27 with TRBJ1-1; D is undetermined. Trimming shortened V by 5 bases and J by 3 bases, and 13 bases separated the two germline ends. There are 14 residues in the CDR3. The germline V gene has CDR1 MNHEY and CDR2 SMNVEV (reference sequence). The CDR3 DNA sequence: TGTGCCAGCAGTACAGACACAATGTACACTGAAGCTTTCTTT. This sequence encodes CASSTDTMYTEAFF.

The chain combines TRBV11-2 with TRBJ1-2, with TRBD1 matching 7 bases. Germline assignment: CDR1 SGHAT and CDR2 FQNNGV. The CDR3 is 13 amino acids. The V and J ends lost 5 bases and 7 bases, in that order; junction bases with no gene match: 7. CDR3 loop: CASSPDRVRGYTF. CDR3 sequence (DNA): TGTGCCAGCAGCCCAGACAGGGTACGTGGCTACACCTTC.

V usage is TRBV14 and J usage is TRBJ2-1; no firm D call. The CDR3 is 14 residues long. Germline V gene data show CDR1 as SGHDN and CDR2 as FVKESK. V shed 0 bases and J shed 3 bases, with 6 bases lying between them. The CDR3 spells CASSQETDYNEQFF. As DNA, the CDR3 is TGTGCCAGCAGCCAAGAAACAGACTACAATGAGCAGTTCTTC. The whole variable domain, remainder taken from reference TRBV14 and TRBJ2-1, is EAGVTQFPSHSVIEKGQTVTLRCDPISGHDNLYWYRRVMGKEIKFLLHFVKESKQDESGMPNNRFLAERTGGTYSTLKVQPAELEDSGVYFCASSQETDYNEQFFGPGTRLTVL.

The V call is TRBV2, the J call TRBJ1-2, with a weak D call TRBD1 (5 bases). V lost 3 bases to trimming and J lost 4 bases, with 12 bases between them. This CDR3 is built from 14 residues. Germline values: CDR1 SNHLY, CDR2 FYNNEI. CDR3 in amino acids: CASSDRWTSYGYTF. The CDR3 nucleotides read TGTGCCAGCAGTGATCGTTGGACAAGCTATGGCTACACCTTC. Full variable domain (outside the CDR3, taken from reference TRBV2 and TRBJ1-2): EPEVTQTPSHQVTQMGQEVILRCVPISNHLYFYWYRQILGQKVEFLVSFYNNEISEKSEIFDDQFSVERPDGSNFTLKIRSTKLEDSAMYFCASSDRWTSYGYTFGSGTRLTVV.

The chain couples TRBV5-4 to TRBJ2-1; 10 bases map to TRBD2. Trimming at V came to 1 base and at J to 6 bases, leaving 4 bases not matched to a gene. CDR3 length: 15 amino acids. Germline-derived CDR1 and CDR2 are SGHNT and YYREEE (reference sequence). CDR3 region: CASSLSGGAPNEQFF. CDR3 nucleotides: TGTGCCAGCAGCTTGAGCGGGGGGGCCCCCAATGAGCAGTTCTTC.

The chain couples TRBV28 to TRBJ2-7; TRBD1 agrees at 7 bases. Germline assignment: CDR1 MDHEN and CDR2 SYDVKM. The junction had 7 bases not matched to a gene; V was cut back by 1 base and J by 4 bases. CDR3 length equals 15 residues. The CDR3 sequence is CASSLSLGGGYEQYF. CDR3 coding DNA: TGTGCCAGCAGTTTATCGTTAGGGGGCGGGTACGAGCAGTACTTC.

V usage is TRBV6-2 or TRBV6-3 and J usage is TRBJ1-1, with unresolved D. From germline, CDR1 is MNHEY and CDR2 SVGEGT. CDR3 length equals 13 residues. V gave up 5 bases and J gave up 4 bases, with 11 bases separating them. CDR3 amino acids: CASSQRAGTEAFF. The CDR3 DNA reads TGTGCCAGCAGTCAGAGGGCGGGCACTGAAGCTTTCTTT.

The chain links TRBV3-1 (or the pseudogene TRBV3-2) to TRBJ2-4; 8 bases map to TRBD2. V lost 0 bases to trimming and J lost 0 bases; unmatched junction nucleotides: 7. Germline CDR1 LGHDT, CDR2 YNNKEL (reference sequence). This CDR3 is built from 18 residues. The CDR3 DNA reads as TGTGCCAGCAGCCAAGAGGGGACTAGGGTACTAGCCAAAAACATTCAGTACTTC. Translation gives CASSQEGTRVLAKNIQYF.

The chain couples TRBV19 to TRBJ2-5, with TRBD1 matching 8 bases. Germline CDR1 reads LNHDA; CDR2 reads SQIVND (reference sequence). The junction had 13 bases not matched to a gene; V was cut back by 5 bases and J by 5 bases. The CDR3 covers 16 residues. The CDR3 DNA follows: TGTGCCAGTAGTGGCACGCAGGGGGCGTCTGTGGAGACCCAGTACTTC. Translating gives CASSGTQGASVETQYF.

The rearrangement links TRBV27 to TRBJ1-5; possibly TRBD1 for D (6 bases). Germline CDR1 MNHEY, CDR2 SMNVEV (reference sequence). Trimming removed 0 bases from V and 6 bases from J, with 9 bases in between. This CDR3 comprises 14 residues. The CDR3 coding sequence is TGTGCCAGCAGTTTATCAGGGGGTGGTCAGCCCCAGCATTTT. As protein: CASSLSGGGQPQHF.